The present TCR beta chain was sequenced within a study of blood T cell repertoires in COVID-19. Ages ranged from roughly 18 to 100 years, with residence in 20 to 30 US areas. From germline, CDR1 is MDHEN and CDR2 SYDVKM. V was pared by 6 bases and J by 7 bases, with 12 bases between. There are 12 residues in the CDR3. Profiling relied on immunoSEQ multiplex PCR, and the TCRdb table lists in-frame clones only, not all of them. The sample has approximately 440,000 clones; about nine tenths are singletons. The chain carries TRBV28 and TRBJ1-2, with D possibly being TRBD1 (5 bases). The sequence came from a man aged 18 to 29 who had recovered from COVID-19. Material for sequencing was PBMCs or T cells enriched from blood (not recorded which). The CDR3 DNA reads TGTGCCAGCAGCCCTGCGGGGCTTGGCTACACCTTC. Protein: CASSPAGLGYTF.